This paragraph reports one T cell receptor (beta chain). Its matching antigen is unknown. The data belong to a study of beta chain features in type 1 diabetes. Study-wide points: Among all four CD4+ subsets, Type 1 diabetes patients had TCRB CDR3s that were moderately but significantly shorter.

Each donor gave one heparinised blood draw averaging around 120 mL. It was via CD45RO/CCR7/CD25/CD127/CD95/CD27 that CD4+ naive, central memory, regulatory and stem cell-like memory cells were sorted. All of the sorted populations showed purity greater than 95%. Expressed TCRB transcripts were sequenced, since all the RNA that had been isolated was reverse transcribed. Generated by immunoSEQ multiplex PCR, the TCRdb table keeps only in-frame clones and is missing some. The sample records roughly 24,000 clones, about 57% being singletons. The V and J ends lost 1 base and 3 bases respectively, with 10 bases between them. Germline loops: CDR1 SGHRS, CDR2 YFSETQ. The CDR3 is 15 amino acids.

The source is a man younger than 35 with type 1 diabetes. The chain couples TRBV5-1 to TRBJ2-2; D might be TRBD1 (6 bases). Sample: stem cell memory CD4+ T cells from blood. DNA for the CDR3: TGCGCCAGCAGCTTGAGGCAGGGGCACACCGGGGAGCTGTTTTTT. This translates into CASSLRQGHTGELFF.